This paragraph reports one T cell receptor (beta chain). These data are taken from a study of blood T cell repertoires in COVID-19. For the study at large: Acute-phase and convalescent COVID-19 samples originated in the United States, Italy and Spain. T cells, B-cell-depleted T cells, or PBMCs provided the cDNA or gDNA that served as material.

From germline, CDR1 is LNHDA and CDR2 SQIVND (reference sequence). The CDR3 is 15 amino acids. Trimming pared 3 bases from V and 3 bases from J, leaving 15 bases between. Original handling: Reference gene primer amplification gave nucleated cell count estimates. Data came from immunoSEQ multiplex PCR; TCRdb stores just in-frame clones and leaves some out. That table is the source of V, J and clone size, and D and trimming were worked out from the DNA. Here the sample spans roughly 100,000 clones, nearly 90% being singletons. Sequenced: peripheral blood. This receptor was taken from a man aged 50 to 60 in a cohort sampled during active COVID-19. The V gene is TRBV19, the J gene TRBJ2-7; D is unclear. The CDR3 nucleotides are TGTGCCAGTAGTATGTCCCTAATAGTTGACTACGAGCAGTACTTC. Protein product: CASSMSLIVDYEQYF.